Given below is one T cell receptor (beta chain) in context. Its target is not known. TCRdb redid the calling of the reads with MiXCR, one entry per CDR3 protein. Here the sample spans around 710,000 distinct CDR3 sequences, under 35% being singletons. This specimen belongs to a study of T cell repertoires in cytomegalovirus infection. For the study at large: It was recently identified HLA-C-restricted and well-studied HLA-B-restricted CMV epitopes that the study used. Study results and limitations: Clonotype analysis showed dominance of the ex vivo response by HLA-C-restricted CMV-specific TCR beta clonotypes.

Germline CDR1 reads SGHDN; CDR2 reads FVKESK. CDR3 length: 14 amino acids. Deletions cut 1 base from V and 4 bases from J, with 11 bases between. Sequences were derived from cultured CD8+ T cells from PBMCs, sampled from culture after CMV antigen stimulation. This receptor was taken from a human donor in good health (CMV status not recorded). Some clones in this sample may be carry-over from other donors' samples. V gene TRBV14 combines with J gene TRBJ2-7; possibly TRBD1 or TRBD2 for D (5 bases each). The CDR3 is CASSQGPWGYEQYF. The CDR3, as DNA: TGTGCCAGCAGCCAAGGTCCCTGGGGGTACGAGCAGTACTTC. Supplemented by reference TRBV14 and TRBJ2-7, the full variable domain reads EAGVTQFPSHSVIEKGQTVTLRCDPISGHDNLYWYRRVMGKEIKFLLHFVKESKQDESGMPNNRFLAERTGGTYSTLKVQPAELEDSGVYFCASSQGPWGYEQYFGPGTRLTVT.